This T cell receptor (beta chain) was recorded in a study of T cell changes during pregnancy in multiple sclerosis. Only in-frame clones appear in the TCRdb table, and some are missing; sequencing was by immunoSEQ multiplex PCR. The table shows approximately 35,000 clones, with approximately 89% occurring only once. This clone was detected once. The length of the CDR3 is 12 residues. Per the germline V gene, CDR1 is SGDLS and CDR2 is YYNGEE. V was trimmed by 0 bases and J by 7 bases, leaving 7 bases between them. The sample in question was CD4+ T cells from peripheral blood mononuclear cells, obtained after pregnancy. V gene TRBV9 combines with J gene TRBJ1-2; D is perhaps TRBD1 (5 bases). The sequence came from a female donor in good health, enrolled as a control in a pregnancy study. The CDR3: CASSVGGSGYTF. CDR3 DNA sequence: TGTGCCAGCAGCGTAGGGGGCTCTGGCTACACCTTC.